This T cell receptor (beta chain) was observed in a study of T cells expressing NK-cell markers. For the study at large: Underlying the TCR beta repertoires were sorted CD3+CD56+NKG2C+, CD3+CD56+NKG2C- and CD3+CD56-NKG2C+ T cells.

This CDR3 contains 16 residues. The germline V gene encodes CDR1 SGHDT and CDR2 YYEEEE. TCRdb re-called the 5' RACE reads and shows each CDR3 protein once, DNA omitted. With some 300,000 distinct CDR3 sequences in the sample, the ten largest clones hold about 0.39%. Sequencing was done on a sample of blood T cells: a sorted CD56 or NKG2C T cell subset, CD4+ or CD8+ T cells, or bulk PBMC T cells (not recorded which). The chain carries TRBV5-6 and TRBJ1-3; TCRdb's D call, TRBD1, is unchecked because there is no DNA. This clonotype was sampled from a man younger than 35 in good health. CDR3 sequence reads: CASSLIGYRVGNTIYF. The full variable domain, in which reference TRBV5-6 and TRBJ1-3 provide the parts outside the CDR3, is DAGVTQSPTHLIKTRGQQVTLRCSPKSGHDTVSWYQQALGQGPQFIFQYYEEEERQRGNFPDRFSGHQFPNYSSELNVNALLLGDSALYLCASSLIGYRVGNTIYFGEGSWLTVV.